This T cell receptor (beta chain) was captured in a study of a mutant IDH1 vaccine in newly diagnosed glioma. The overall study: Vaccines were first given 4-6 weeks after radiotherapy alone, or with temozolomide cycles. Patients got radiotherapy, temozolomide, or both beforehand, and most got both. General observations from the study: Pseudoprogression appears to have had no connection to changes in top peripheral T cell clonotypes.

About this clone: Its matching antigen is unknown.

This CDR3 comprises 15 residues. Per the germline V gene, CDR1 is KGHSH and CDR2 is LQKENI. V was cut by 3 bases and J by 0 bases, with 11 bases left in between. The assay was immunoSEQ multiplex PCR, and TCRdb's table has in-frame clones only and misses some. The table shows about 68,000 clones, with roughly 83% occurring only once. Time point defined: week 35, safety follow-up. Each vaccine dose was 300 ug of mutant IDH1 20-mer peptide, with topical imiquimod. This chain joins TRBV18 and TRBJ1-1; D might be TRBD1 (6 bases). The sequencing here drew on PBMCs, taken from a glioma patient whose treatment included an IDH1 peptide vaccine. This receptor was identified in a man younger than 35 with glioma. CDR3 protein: CASSPRQDMNTEAFF. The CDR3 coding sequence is TGTGCCAGCTCACCCCGACAGGACATGAACACTGAAGCTTTCTTT.